These 19 T cell receptor beta chains share one sample of origin, sequenced in a study of OX40 agonist ivuxolimab in advanced cancers. Here immunoSEQ multiplex PCR was the method, and the copy in TCRdb shows in-frame clones only, minus some. The data hold about 110,000 clones, with 91% observed a single time. The sample in question was CD4+ or CD8+ T cells sorted from blood, obtained in a trial of the OX40 agonist ivuxolimab. These TCRs come from an adult with an advanced solid tumor such as melanoma, head and neck, liver or kidney cancer.

This sequence joins TRBV6-5 and TRBJ2-5; TRBD2 agrees at 8 bases. Germline V gene data show CDR1 as MNHEY and CDR2 as SVGAGI. The CDR3 spans 14 residues. The ends lost 1 base at V and 5 bases at J; junction bases unmatched: 3. The CDR3 nucleotides read TGTGCCAGCAGTTACTACGGGGGGGCCGAGACCCAGTACTTC. Encoded protein: CASSYYGGAETQYF.

The chain carries TRBV2 and TRBJ2-2; weak D call: TRBD1 (5 bases). V lost 6 bases and J lost 1, with 6 bases in between. The V gene's germline CDR1 is SNHLY and CDR2 FYNNEI. CDR3 length: 13 amino acids. The CDR3 DNA is TGTGCCAGCAGGACAGAGAACACCGGGGAGCTGTTTTTT. This encodes CASRTENTGELFF.

To note about this clone: Other nucleotide sequences in the sample specify the same CDR3. In DNA form, the CDR3 reads TGCGCCAGCAGCTTGGCAGCCGGGAGCACAGATACGCAGTATTTT. This encodes CASSLAAGSTDTQYF. J is TRBJ2-3 and V is TRBV5-1; no clear D gene. The CDR3 is made up of 15 amino acids. The ends were cut back, 0 bases at V and 0 bases at J, with 8 bases in the middle. Germline assignment: CDR1 SGHRS and CDR2 YFSETQ.

The sample holds a few counts of this clone. CDR3 in DNA: TGTGCCAGCAGCCCCCGTGCAGCGTCCCCAGAGACCCAGTACTTC. It encodes CASSPRAASPETQYF. The chain couples TRBV9 to TRBJ2-5; D ambiguous. Deletions cut 4 bases from V and 4 bases from J, with 17 bases between. Germline assignment: CDR1 SGDLS and CDR2 YYNGEE. The length of the CDR3 is 15 residues.

The V gene is TRBV15, the J gene TRBJ2-2; possible D gene TRBD1, 5 bases. Germline V CDR1 and CDR2: LNHNV, YYDKDF (reference sequence). The V end lost 0 bases, the J end lost 4 bases, and 12 bases lay between the germline ends. The CDR3 extends over 16 amino acids. The CDR3 region is CATSRDKGLGTGELFF. CDR3 nucleotides: TGTGCCACCAGCAGAGATAAGGGGTTGGGCACCGGGGAGCTGTTTTTT.

This clone showed up just once. This chain joins TRBV11-2 and TRBJ2-3; D might be TRBD1 or TRBD2, each matching 5 bases. CDR3 size: 15 residues. Germline-derived CDR1 and CDR2 are SGHAT and FQNNGV. V shed 4 bases and J shed 1 base, with 12 bases lying between them. The CDR3, as DNA: TGTGCCAGCAGCTCTGATGGGGGTGGCACAGATACGCAGTATTTT. Its protein product is CASSSDGGGTDTQYF. Full variable domain (remainder filled in from reference TRBV11-2 and TRBJ2-3): EAGVAQSPRYKIIEKRQSVAFWCNPISGHATLYWYQQILGQGPKLLIQFQNNGVVDDSQLPKDRFSAERLKGVDSTLKIQPAKLEDSAVYLCASSSDGGGTDTQYFGPGTRLTVL.

This chain connects TRBV10-2 to TRBJ1-3; the D is unclear. CDR3 length: 15 amino acids. Germline CDR1 reads WSHSY; CDR2 reads SAAADI. Between the trimmed V and J ends, which lost 7 bases and 2 bases, there was a span of 15 bases. CDR3 DNA sequence: TGCGCCAGCATTAGCCCAGGTGTCGCTGGAAACACCATATATTTT. It is translated as CASISPGVAGNTIYF.

Only a few counts were recorded for this clone. The V call is TRBV19, the J call TRBJ1-2; no reliable D call. V lost 6 bases and J 3 bases, leaving 8 bases between the germline ends. CDR3 length: 12 amino acids. The germline CDR1 and CDR2 sequences are LNHDA and SQIVND (reference sequence). This chain's CDR3 is CASRASDYGYTF. The CDR3 DNA follows: TGTGCCAGTAGAGCCAGCGACTATGGCTACACCTTC. The complete variable domain, with remaining parts taken from reference TRBV19 and TRBJ1-2, reads DGGITQSPKYLFRKEGQNVTLSCEQNLNHDAMYWYRQDPGQGLRLIYYSQIVNDFQKGDIAEGYSVSREKKESFPLTVTSAQKNPTAFYLCASRASDYGYTFGSGTRLTVV.

This chain uses TRBV6-6 with TRBJ2-7; 8 nucleotides match TRBD1. Germline CDR1 reads MNHNY; CDR2 reads SVGAGI (reference sequence). This CDR3 spans 14 amino acids. V trimming: 2 bases; J trimming: 0 bases; junction bases outside the gene matches: 0. CDR3 nucleotides: TGTGCCAGCAGTTACGGACAGGGCTCCTACGAGCAGTACTTC. It codes for CASSYGQGSYEQYF.

This sequence joins TRBV6-6 and TRBJ2-7; 12 bases match TRBD2. Trimming removed 5 bases from V and 6 bases from J; junction bases left unmatched: 2. Germline V gives CDR1 MNHNY, CDR2 SVGAGI (reference sequence). The length of the CDR3 is 13 residues. As DNA, the CDR3 is TGTGCCAGCAGTCCTAGCGGGAGGGGCGAGCAGTACTTC. Protein: CASSPSGRGEQYF.

The gene calls are TRBV7-3 and TRBJ2-7, with TRBD1 matching over 9 bases. The V and J ends lost 6 bases and 4 bases, in that order; junction bases with no gene match: 10. The CDR3 has 15 residues. Germline V gene data show CDR1 as SGHTA and CDR2 as FQGTGA. CDR3 protein: CASRVTGTGPYEQYF. CDR3 bases: TGTGCCAGCAGGGTTACCGGGACAGGGCCGTACGAGCAGTACTTC. Full variable domain (missing parts from reference TRBV7-3 and TRBJ2-7): GAGVSQTPSNKVTEKGKYVELRCDPISGHTALYWYRQSLGQGPEFLIYFQGTGAADDSGLPNDRFFAVRPEGSVSTLKIQRTERGDSAVYLCASRVTGTGPYEQYFGPGTRLTVT.

The chain combines TRBV6-5 with TRBJ2-7; no firm D call. The V gene lost 4 bases and the J gene lost 4 bases, with 8 bases spanning the gap. This CDR3 is 12 amino acids long. Looked up from germline, CDR1 is MNHEY and CDR2 is SVGAGI. The chain's CDR3 is CASSSVTYEQYF. The CDR3 nucleotides read TGTGCCAGCAGTTCCGTCACGTACGAGCAGTACTTC.

V is TRBV2 and J is TRBJ1-1; D remains unclear. This CDR3 region has 11 residues. V was clipped by 6 bases and J by 10 bases, with 12 bases between them. The germline gives CDR1 SNHLY, CDR2 FYNNEI. In DNA form, the CDR3 reads TGTGCCAGCAGGTTTGAACTGGGAGCTTTCTTT. Amino acids: CASRFELGAFF.

This rearrangement joins TRBV30 to TRBJ2-1; D remains ambiguous. The germline V gene has CDR1 GTSNPN and CDR2 SVGIG (reference sequence). The CDR3 contains 14 residues. V lost 2 bases to trimming and J lost 4 bases, with 12 bases between them. CDR3 amino acids: CAWSSGQPYNEQFF. Here the CDR3 DNA reads TGTGCCTGGAGTAGTGGGCAGCCATACAATGAGCAGTTCTTC.

The chain recombines TRBV19 with TRBJ1-1; D is perhaps TRBD1 (5 bases). CDR3 size: 12 residues. V shed 3 bases and J shed 11 bases, with 13 bases lying between them. CDR1 LNHDA and CDR2 SQIVND come from the germline V gene (reference sequence). The chain's CDR3 is CASSIGQGSAFF. CDR3 bases: TGTGCCAGTAGTATCGGGCAGGGTTCGGCTTTCTTT.

The V call is TRBV4-1, the J call TRBJ1-2, with D maybe TRBD1 (5 bases). Trimming pared 1 base from V and 2 bases from J, leaving 8 bases between. This CDR3 has 14 amino acids. Germline CDR1 is MGHRA and CDR2 is YSYEKL. This chain's CDR3 is CASSQGTGNYGYTF. The DNA for the CDR3 is TGCGCCAGCAGCCAAGGAACAGGAAACTATGGCTACACCTTC.

This clone came up once. The chain carries TRBV19 and TRBJ1-1; possibly TRBD1 for D (6 bases). Looked up from germline, CDR1 is LNHDA and CDR2 is SQIVND (reference sequence). V lost 2 bases and J lost 3, with 10 bases in between. The CDR3 has 14 residues. The DNA for the CDR3 is TGTGCCAGTAGTATACGGGGGCGCGACACTGAAGCTTTCTTT. This encodes CASSIRGRDTEAFF.

The chain links TRBV27 to TRBJ2-1; a weak D match, TRBD1 (6 bases). The length of the CDR3 is 17 residues. Germline V gene lookup returns CDR1 MNHEY and CDR2 SMNVEV (reference sequence). The V gene lost 3 bases and the J gene lost 0 bases, with 15 bases spanning the gap. CDR3 region: CASSFLPRGSSYNEQFF. CDR3 nucleotides: TGTGCCAGCAGTTTCCTCCCCAGGGGCAGCTCCTACAATGAGCAGTTCTTC.

V is TRBV21-1 and J is TRBJ2-5; the table's TRBD1 call for D was not verified on the DNA. TRBV21-1 is recorded as a pseudogene. The CDR3 sequence is 14 residues long. The DNA of the CDR3 is TGTGCCAGCCGAAGGACAGGGGGCGCGCAGACCCAGTACTTC. As protein: CASRRTGGAQTQYF.